The sequence of this T cell receptor (beta chain) was determined in a study of post-analysis software for immune sequencing data. General study results and limits: Higher frequency in patients than in controls was seen for roughly 5 TRBV segments, with TRBV5-6, TRBV5-1 and TRBV20-1 among them. The normalized Chao1 diversity of multiple sclerosis patients was significantly lower than that of controls.

A note on this clonotype: Antigen: not known.

Included in the TCR beta cDNA libraries were unique molecular identifiers. TCRdb redid the calling of the PCR reads with MiXCR, one entry per CDR3 protein. The sample holds fewer than 850,000 distinct CDR3 sequences, roughly 46% seen once. Germline CDR1 reads SQVTM; CDR2 reads ANQGSEA. The ends were cut back, 4 bases at V and 6 bases at J, with 12 bases in the middle. The CDR3 consists of 12 residues. What was sequenced was blood. This clonotype was sampled from a girl aged 5 to 17 with multiple sclerosis. The chain couples TRBV29-1 to TRBJ2-5, with D perhaps TRBD2 (5 bases). The CDR3 region is CSVVLWEKTQYF. CDR3 DNA sequence: TGCAGCGTTGTATTATGGGAGAAGACCCAGTACTTC.